The 19 T cell receptor beta chains below were found in one sample sequenced in a study of cytotoxic CD8 clonotypes in ibrutinib-treated CLL. Libraries were prepared by immunoSEQ multiplex PCR; TCRdb keeps only in-frame clonotypes and omits some of them. The repertoire holds fewer than 400,000 clones, with approximately 67% as singletons. Sequenced here: PBMCs, sampled after 36 months of ibrutinib treatment. These receptors originate from a human donor with chronic lymphocytic leukemia.

This clone was picked up a small number of times. The V gene is TRBV5-6, the J gene TRBJ1-2, with TRBD1 matching 9 bases. After removal of 1 base from V and 7 bases from J, the junction contained 5 bases not matched to a gene. CDR3 length equals 14 residues. Germline V lookup: CDR1 SGHDT, CDR2 YYEEEE. CDR3 nucleotide sequence: TGTGCCAGCAGCTTGATACAGGGGGCCAGTGGCTACACCTTC. Amino acids: CASSLIQGASGYTF.

This clone showed up just once. The J gene is TRBJ2-7, the V gene TRBV15, with 8 bases aligning to TRBD1. Germline V gene sequence: CDR1 LNHNV, CDR2 YYDKDF (reference sequence). After removal of 3 bases from V and 3 bases from J, the junction contained 4 bases not matched to a gene. The CDR3 covers 14 residues. The CDR3: CATSSGQGFYEQYF. CDR3 nucleotide sequence: TGTGCCACCAGCAGTGGACAGGGTTTCTACGAGCAGTACTTC.

This clone turned up a few times. V gene TRBV25-1 combines with J gene TRBJ2-5, with no clear D. The CDR3 sequence is 14 residues long. Trimming removed 2 bases at V and 0 bases at J, with 7 bases between. Germline values: CDR1 MGHDK, CDR2 SYGVNS. The CDR3 loop is CASSEVGYQETQYF. The CDR3 DNA sequence: TGTGCCAGCAGTGAAGTGGGGTACCAAGAGACCCAGTACTTC. Full variable domain (missing parts from reference TRBV25-1 and TRBJ2-5): EADIYQTPRYLVIGTGKKITLECSQTMGHDKMYWYQQDPGMELHLIHYSYGVNSTEKGDLSSESTVSRIRTEHFPLTLESARPSHTSQYLCASSEVGYQETQYFGPGTRLLVL.

The chain is built from TRBV10-3 and TRBJ2-7; TRBD2 aligns across 11 bases. In germline, CDR1 is ENHRY, CDR2 SYGVKD. V lost 6 bases to trimming and J lost 0 bases; unmatched junction nucleotides: 13. The CDR3 consists of 18 residues. The CDR3 nucleotides are TGTGCCATCAGGGGGGGCGCGACTAGCGGGACCCTCTCCTACGAGCAGTACTTC. Translated: CAIRGGATSGTLSYEQYF.

The V call is TRBV4-3, the J call TRBJ1-2, with unresolved D. With 3 bases removed from V and 1 base from J, the gap between germline ends came to 18 bases. Germline V gene sequence: CDR1 LGHNA, CDR2 YSLEER. The CDR3 covers 17 residues. DNA for the CDR3: TGCGCCAGCAGCCACCTCGGGGTAAGGCGGAATAACTATGGCTACACCTTC. Protein product: CASSHLGVRRNNYGYTF.

The table lists this clone with a count of one. V and J are TRBV10-3 and TRBJ1-2; no clear D. Germline-derived CDR1 and CDR2 are ENHRY and SYGVKD. V was clipped by 4 bases and J by 4 bases, with 10 bases between them. The CDR3 contains 13 residues. The CDR3 bases are TGTGCCATCAGTGTACAACCCGGCTATGGCTACACCTTC. As protein: CAISVQPGYGYTF.

V and J are TRBV27 and TRBJ2-2; 7 bases map to TRBD1. Germline V gene sequence: CDR1 MNHEY, CDR2 SMNVEV (reference sequence). The CDR3 runs 18 residues. Unmatched junction bases numbered 12, after V lost 3 bases and J lost 2 bases. In DNA, the CDR3 is TGTGCCAGCAGTTTTATCGGACAGGTGCTCCCAAACACCGGGGAGCTGTTTTTT. As protein: CASSFIGQVLPNTGELFF.

The J gene is TRBJ1-1, the V gene TRBV5-1, with 7 bases aligning to TRBD1. The germline V gene has CDR1 SGHRS and CDR2 YFSETQ. The junction had 7 bases not matched to a gene; V was cut back by 3 bases and J by 5 bases. The CDR3 extends over 14 amino acids. CDR3 sequence: CASSSTGVGTEAFF. For the CDR3, the DNA is TGCGCCAGCAGCTCCACAGGGGTAGGGACTGAAGCTTTCTTT. Together with reference TRBV5-1 and TRBJ1-1, the CDR3 gives the full variable domain: KAGVTQTPRYLIKTRGQQVTLSCSPISGHRSVSWYQQTPGQGLQFLFEYFSETQRNKGNFPGRFSGRQFSNSRSEMNVSTLELGDSALYLCASSSTGVGTEAFFGQGTRLTVV.

The chain joins TRBV6-5 to TRBJ2-7; 7 bases are shared with TRBD1. V shed 5 bases and J 1 base; nucleotides not matched to a gene: 5. From germline, CDR1 is MNHEY and CDR2 SVGAGI. The CDR3 consists of 14 residues. Here the CDR3 DNA reads TGTGCCAGCAGTAACAGGGGCGAATCCTACGAGCAGTACTTC. This gives the protein CASSNRGESYEQYF.

This rearrangement joins TRBV5-1 to TRBJ2-2; D possibly corresponds to TRBD2 (6 bases). Germline V CDR1 and CDR2: SGHRS, YFSETQ. Trimming shortened V by 7 bases and J by 2 bases, and 12 bases separated the two germline ends. The CDR3 covers 14 residues. This CDR3 reads CASSGTVNTGELFF. The CDR3 region has the DNA TGCGCCAGCTCCGGGACTGTCAACACCGGGGAGCTGTTTTTT.

On this clone itself: Other DNA variants within this sample encode the same CDR3. This chain uses TRBV18 with TRBJ1-1; tentative D call: TRBD1 (6 bases). V shed 2 bases and J shed 4 bases, with 11 bases lying between them. The V gene's germline CDR1 is KGHSH and CDR2 LQKENI. The length of the CDR3 is 14 residues. DNA of the CDR3: TGTGCCAGCTCACCAAACAGGGTCTCCACTGAAGCTTTCTTT. Translated: CASSPNRVSTEAFF.

The chain combines TRBV5-1 with TRBJ2-7; 8 bases match TRBD1. The CDR3 contains 16 residues. V shed 4 bases, J shed 4 bases, and the junction held 13 bases outside the gene matches. The V gene's germline CDR1 is SGHRS and CDR2 YFSETQ. The CDR3 DNA reads as TGCGCCAGCAGCCCTAAGACAGGGGTCGGTCTATACGAGCAGTACTTC. Translated: CASSPKTGVGLYEQYF.

This clone turned up a few times. The rearrangement uses TRBV28 and TRBJ2-2; 8 positions match TRBD1. After removal of 10 bases from V and 5 bases from J, the junction contained 6 bases not matched to a gene. Germline V gene sequence: CDR1 MDHEN, CDR2 SYDVKM. This CDR3 is 13 amino acids long. The CDR3 nucleotides read TGTGCCACCCCGGACAGGGTTACCGGGGAGCTGTTTTTT. Protein sequence: CATPDRVTGELFF.

This clone was counted only a few times. The gene calls are TRBV4-2 and TRBJ2-7; possible D gene TRBD1, 6 bases. The ends were cut back, 0 bases at V and 4 bases at J, with 16 bases in the middle. The CDR3 runs 16 residues. Germline CDR1 LGHNA, CDR2 YNFKEQ. Here the CDR3 reads CASSQDSDSRRYEQYF. CDR3 bases: TGTGCCAGCAGCCAAGATTCGGACAGTCGTCGGTACGAGCAGTACTTC.

The chain links TRBV4-3 to TRBJ2-2; no definite D call. Germline loops: CDR1 LGHNA, CDR2 YSLEER. V lost 1 base, J lost 4 bases, and 13 bases lay in between. The CDR3 covers 16 residues. The CDR3 loop reads CASSQGPSTLTGELFF. The CDR3 DNA reads TGCGCCAGCAGCCAAGGTCCGTCGACCCTCACCGGGGAGCTGTTTTTT.

The genes are TRBV6-1 and TRBJ2-7; 8 nucleotides match TRBD1. CDR3 length equals 13 residues. With V trimmed by 6 bases and J by 7 bases, 8 bases remained unmatched. CDR1 is MNHNS and CDR2 is SASEGT in the germline V gene. The CDR3 reads CASRGQARQEQYF. DNA of the CDR3: TGTGCCAGCAGGGGACAGGCCAGGCAGGAGCAGTACTTC.

The V and J genes are TRBV7-9 and TRBJ1-2; D gene uncertain. Germline values: CDR1 SEHNR, CDR2 FQNEAQ (reference sequence). V was shortened by 3 bases and J by 6 bases, with 8 bases between the two germline ends. CDR3 length: 12 residues. The CDR3 DNA reads TGTGCCAGCAGCTTCATGTTGGATGGCTACACCTTC. It is translated as CASSFMLDGYTF.

The chain has TRBV2 and TRBJ2-1; 7 nucleotides agree with TRBD1. Germline CDR1 and CDR2: SNHLY and FYNNEI. This CDR3 is built from 13 residues. The V gene end was trimmed by 1 base and the J gene end by 9 bases; junction bases not matched to a gene: 3. The CDR3 nucleotides are TGTGCCAGCAGTGAAGGGGACAGAGCTGAGCAGTTCTTC. Its translation is CASSEGDRAEQFF.

This clone showed up just a few times. The V and J genes are TRBV6-1 and TRBJ2-1; no clear D. V lost 6 bases and J lost 3, with 3 bases in between. Looked up from germline, CDR1 is MNHNS and CDR2 is SASEGT. The CDR3 is 11 amino acids. The CDR3 sequence is CASSNYNEQFF. CDR3 nucleotide sequence: TGTGCCAGCAGCAACTACAATGAGCAGTTCTTC.